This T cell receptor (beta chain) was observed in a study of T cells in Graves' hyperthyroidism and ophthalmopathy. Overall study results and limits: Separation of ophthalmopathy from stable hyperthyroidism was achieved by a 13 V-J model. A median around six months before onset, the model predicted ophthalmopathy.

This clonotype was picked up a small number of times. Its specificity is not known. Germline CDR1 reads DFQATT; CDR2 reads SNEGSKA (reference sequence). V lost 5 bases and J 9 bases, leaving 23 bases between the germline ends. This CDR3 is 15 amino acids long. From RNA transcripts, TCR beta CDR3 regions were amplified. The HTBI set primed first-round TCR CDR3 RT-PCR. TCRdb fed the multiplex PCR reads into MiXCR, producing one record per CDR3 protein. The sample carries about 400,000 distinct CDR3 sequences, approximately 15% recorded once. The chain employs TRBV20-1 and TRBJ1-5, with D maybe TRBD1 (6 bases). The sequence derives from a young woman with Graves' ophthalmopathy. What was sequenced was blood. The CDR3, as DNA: TGCAGTGCTTCACCCCAGCCGGGGGCCCGGGGGCCCCAGCATTTT. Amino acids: CSASPQPGARGPQHF.